The 18 T cell receptor beta chains reported below all come from one sample, sequenced in a study of CD4+ T cells in melanoma. Clones were read by immunoSEQ multiplex PCR, and TCRdb kept only the in-frame ones, dropping some. Of 17,000 or so clones in the sample, over 70% were seen once. The sequenced sample was cells from a culture (not recorded whether cultured in vitro). The origin of the receptors is a human donor with melanoma.

The chain's CDR3 is CASSLFRGGYNEQFF. As DNA, the CDR3 is TGTGCCAGCAGCTTATTTAGGGGGGGGTACAATGAGCAGTTCTTC. The rearrangement joins TRBV7-9 to TRBJ2-1, with a tentative D call TRBD2 (7 bases). CDR1 SEHNR and CDR2 FQNEAQ come from the germline V gene (reference sequence). V lost 2 bases, J lost 4 bases, and 12 bases lay in between. The CDR3 is 15 residues long.

The CDR3 loop is CASSAPPGGGYEQYF. CDR3 DNA: TGTGCCAGCAGCGCCCCTCCAGGGGGTGGGTACGAGCAGTACTTC. The chain carries TRBV9 and TRBJ2-7; the match to TRBD1 covers 7 bases. The germline V gene encodes CDR1 SGDLS and CDR2 YYNGEE. V lost 3 bases and J lost 4; bases outside the gene matches: 10. The CDR3 is made up of 15 amino acids. Based on the CDR3 plus reference TRBV9 and TRBJ2-7, the full variable domain is DSGVTQTPKHLITATGQRVTLRCSPRSGDLSVYWYQQSLDQGLQFLIQYYNGEERAKGNILERFSAQQFPDLHSELNLSSLELGDSALYFCASSAPPGGGYEQYFGPGTRLTVT.

The V call is TRBV7-2, the J call TRBJ2-3; 9 nucleotides agree with TRBD2. Germline V CDR1 and CDR2: SGHTA, FQGNSA. The CDR3 has 18 residues. V lost 3 bases, J lost 4 bases, and 14 bases stayed unmatched. In DNA, the CDR3 is TGTGCCAGCAGCTTGTTTCCCACCGGGACTAGCAAGGCAGATACGCAGTATTTT. Its protein product is CASSLFPTGTSKADTQYF.

The chain links TRBV7-9 to TRBJ2-2; perhaps TRBD1 as D (7 bases). The CDR3 extends over 15 amino acids. The germline V gene encodes CDR1 SEHNR and CDR2 FQNEAQ (reference sequence). Deletions cut 4 bases from V and 5 bases from J, with 14 bases between. As DNA, the CDR3 is TGTGCCAGCAGCTCGCAGCAGGGGGGTACCGGGGAGCTGTTTTTT. Encoded protein: CASSSQQGGTGELFF.

This rearrangement joins TRBV20-1 to TRBJ2-1, with D uncertain. Per germline, CDR1 DFQATT and CDR2 SNEGSKA (reference sequence). This CDR3 region has 11 residues. Trimming took 0 bases from V and 7 from J, leaving 4 bases between them. CDR3 protein: CSARDWNEQFF. The CDR3 DNA follows: TGCAGTGCTAGAGATTGGAATGAGCAGTTCTTC.

The chain couples TRBV5-8 to TRBJ2-7, with D uncertain. Between the trimmed V and J ends, which lost 0 bases and 8 bases, there was a span of 9 bases. This CDR3 contains 12 residues. From germline, CDR1 is SGHTS and CDR2 YDEGEE. The CDR3 DNA sequence: TGTGCCAGCAGCTTGGAGGGAATTAAGCAGTACTTC. This encodes CASSLEGIKQYF.

The chain recombines TRBV28 with TRBJ1-5; the match to TRBD1 covers 8 bases. V lost 7 bases to trimming and J lost 1 base; unmatched junction nucleotides: 9. The germline gives CDR1 MDHEN, CDR2 SYDVKM. This CDR3 region has 16 residues. CDR3 bases: TGTGCCAGCATCCCACAGGGGGGTCTGAGCAATCAGCCCCAGCATTTT. Translated: CASIPQGGLSNQPQHF.

The CDR3 spells CASSFRGGRGGPDTQYF. CDR3 DNA sequence: TGTGCCAGCAGCTTCCGGGGAGGGCGGGGGGGCCCGGATACGCAGTATTTT. The chain carries TRBV9 and TRBJ2-3; 9 bases map to TRBD2. V was clipped by 4 bases and J by 6 bases; unmatched bases: 15. This CDR3 spans 17 amino acids. Germline assignment: CDR1 SGDLS and CDR2 YYNGEE. Based on the CDR3 plus reference TRBV9 and TRBJ2-3, the full variable domain is DSGVTQTPKHLITATGQRVTLRCSPRSGDLSVYWYQQSLDQGLQFLIQYYNGEERAKGNILERFSAQQFPDLHSELNLSSLELGDSALYFCASSFRGGRGGPDTQYFGPGTRLTVL.

J is TRBJ2-7 and V is TRBV5-4; no firm D call. CDR3 size: 12 residues. Germline loops: CDR1 SGHNT, CDR2 YYREEE (reference sequence). Between the trimmed V and J ends, which lost 3 bases and 4 bases, there was a span of 8 bases. CDR3 loop: CASSSGRYEQYF. The CDR3 coding sequence is TGTGCCAGCAGCTCCGGAAGATACGAGCAGTACTTC. Using reference TRBV5-4 and TRBJ2-7 for the parts outside the CDR3, the full variable domain is ETGVTQSPTHLIKTRGQQVTLRCSSQSGHNTVSWYQQALGQGPQFIFQYYREEENGRGNFPPRFSGLQFPNYSSELNVNALELDDSALYLCASSSGRYEQYFGPGTRLTVT.

The V call is TRBV10-1, the J call TRBJ2-6; no firm D call. The germline V and J ends were trimmed by 3 bases and 1 base, with 10 bases remaining between them. Germline-derived CDR1 and CDR2 are WNHNN and SYGVQD (reference sequence). The CDR3 consists of 16 residues. This chain's CDR3 is CASSDGVGSGANVLTF. The DNA for the CDR3 is TGCGCCAGCAGTGACGGTGTGGGGTCTGGGGCCAACGTCCTGACTTTC.

The chain is built from TRBV19 and TRBJ1-5; D call uncertain. Germline CDR1 is LNHDA and CDR2 is SQIVND (reference sequence). The CDR3 totals 14 residues. Trimming cost V 7 bases and J 1 base, with 11 bases left between them. This CDR3 is CASTLRQSNQPQHF. The CDR3 coding sequence is TGTGCCAGTACGCTGAGACAAAGCAATCAGCCCCAGCATTTT.

This clone has just a few counts. V gene TRBV6-4 combines with J gene TRBJ1-1, with D hard to call. Trimming left V 5 bases short and J 3 bases short, with 10 bases between. Germline CDR1 reads MRHNA; CDR2 reads SNTAGT. CDR3 length: 13 residues. CDR3 residues: CASSISRDTEAFF. CDR3 DNA sequence: TGTGCCAGCAGTATTTCCCGGGACACTGAAGCTTTCTTT.

CDR3 in DNA: TGTGCCAGCAGTTCCGGGGCAAGAACTGAAAAACTGTTTTTT. This translates into CASSSGARTEKLFF. The gene calls are TRBV2 and TRBJ1-4, with D possibly being TRBD1 (5 bases). Germline V gene sequence: CDR1 SNHLY, CDR2 FYNNEI. The CDR3 runs to 14 residues. The germline V and J ends were trimmed by 5 bases and 7 bases, with 14 bases remaining between them.

J is TRBJ1-1 and V is TRBV21-1; TRBD1, the D gene given by the table, was not confirmed from the DNA. TRBV21-1 is designated a pseudogene. This CDR3 contains 15 residues. The CDR3, as DNA: TGTGCCAGCAGGTGGTTATACACAATTCGCACTGAAGCTTTCTTT. It codes for CASRWLYTIRTEAFF.

The chain employs TRBV20-1 and TRBJ2-7; 7 bases are a match to TRBD2. This CDR3 is built from 11 residues. Germline V gene data show CDR1 as DFQATT and CDR2 as SNEGSKA (reference sequence). The V and J ends lost 5 bases and 5 bases, in that order; junction bases with no gene match: 3. The CDR3 spells CSAAGGNEQYF. For the CDR3, the DNA is TGCAGTGCTGCCGGGGGGAACGAGCAGTACTTC.

This clone has more than one count but fewer than ten. The rearrangement uses TRBV12-5 and TRBJ1-5, with 7 bases aligning to TRBD1. The CDR3 has 14 amino acids. Germline lookup yields CDR1 LGHNT and CDR2 FRNRAP. V lost 4 bases and J lost 2; bases outside the gene matches: 2. The CDR3 here is CASGSGQGNQPQHF. CDR3 nucleotides: TGTGCTAGTGGTTCCGGACAGGGCAATCAGCCCCAGCATTTT.

V is TRBV19 and J is TRBJ1-1, with no clear D. CDR3 size: 11 residues. Germline V lookup: CDR1 LNHDA, CDR2 SQIVND (reference sequence). The germline V and J ends were trimmed by 7 bases and 7 bases, with 10 bases remaining between them. The CDR3 nucleotides are TGTGCCAGTATCCGGGTCGGTGAAGCTTTCTTT. Translating it yields CASIRVGEAFF.

This clone was found a few times. The chain combines TRBV19 with TRBJ1-6; D may be TRBD1 (6 bases). Looked up from germline, CDR1 is LNHDA and CDR2 is SQIVND (reference sequence). The CDR3 sequence is 16 residues long. V was cut by 5 bases and J by 7 bases, with 18 bases left in between. In DNA form, the CDR3 reads TGTGCCAGTAGTGTCCTCTCGACAGGTTCGAATTCACCCCTCCACTTT. This gives the protein CASSVLSTGSNSPLHF.